The 15 T cell receptor beta chains below all came from one sample that was sequenced in a study of blood T cell repertoires in COVID-19. Sequencing used immunoSEQ multiplex PCR; TCRdb keeps in-frame clones, though not all of them. This sample has some 150,000 clones, with around four fifths found just once. The sequenced material came from PBMCs or T cells enriched from blood (not recorded which). These receptor sequences come from a woman aged 45 to 65 who had recovered from COVID-19.

The sample holds a few counts of this clone. This chain uses TRBV5-6 with TRBJ2-5; possibly TRBD1 for D (6 bases). The CDR3 contains 15 residues. V was clipped by 3 bases and J by 5 bases, with 17 bases between them. Germline-derived CDR1 and CDR2 are SGHDT and YYEEEE. The chain's CDR3 is CASSSGQKQWETQYF. The CDR3 coding sequence is TGTGCCAGCAGCTCTGGACAGAAACAGTGGGAGACCCAGTACTTC.

The J gene is TRBJ1-3, the V gene TRBV7-6; D is uncertain. The V end lost 1 base, the J end lost 0 bases, and 13 bases lay between the germline ends. CDR1 and CDR2 (germline): SGHVS, FNYEAQ. The CDR3 contains 17 residues. CDR3 nucleotides: TGTGCCAGCAGCTTAGAATCACAGTTAAGCTCTGGAAACACCATATATTTT. Its protein product is CASSLESQLSSGNTIYF. Supplemented by reference TRBV7-6 and TRBJ1-3, the full variable domain reads GAGVSQSPRYKVTKRGQDVALRCDPISGHVSLYWYRQALGQGPEFLTYFNYEAQQDKSGLPNDRFSAERPEGSISTLTIQRTEQRDSAMYRCASSLESQLSSGNTIYFGEGSWLTVV.

The chain employs TRBV7-9 and TRBJ1-2; weak D call: TRBD1 (5 bases). Germline V gene sequence: CDR1 SEHNR, CDR2 FQNEAQ (reference sequence). With 5 bases removed from V and 6 bases from J, the gap between germline ends came to 16 bases. The CDR3 length is 14 residues. The CDR3 nucleotides are TGTGCCAGCAGCCTCTACTCCGACAGCAATGGCTACACCTTC. Amino acid sequence: CASSLYSDSNGYTF.

Here the CDR3 reads CASSPQGAGGDQETQYF. The CDR3 region has the DNA TGTGCCAGCAGCCCTCAGGGGGCAGGGGGAGACCAAGAGACCCAGTACTTC. This rearrangement joins TRBV3-1 (or the pseudogene TRBV3-2) to TRBJ2-5, with TRBD1 matching over 8 bases. Looked up from germline, CDR1 is LGHDT and CDR2 is YNNKEL (reference sequence). Germline trimming cut 4 bases from V and 0 bases from J; bases unmatched to any gene: 10. CDR3 length equals 17 residues.

This chain links TRBV28 with TRBJ2-3; D is ambiguous. The CDR3 sequence is 12 residues long. Trimming removed 6 bases at V and 7 bases at J, with 11 bases between. The V gene's germline CDR1 is MDHEN and CDR2 SYDVKM. As DNA, the CDR3 is TGTGCCAGCAGGTCTTCTTCGTATACGCAGTATTTT. Translation gives CASRSSSYTQYF.

The rearrangement joins TRBV19 to TRBJ1-4, with D hard to call. CDR3 length: 15 residues. The germline gives CDR1 LNHDA, CDR2 SQIVND (reference sequence). V was pared by 5 bases and J by 1 base, with 11 bases between. The CDR3 loop reads CASSGGFKTNEKLFF. As DNA, the CDR3 is TGTGCCAGTAGTGGCGGGTTCAAAACTAATGAAAAACTGTTTTTT.

This clone was found a few times. The gene calls are TRBV2 and TRBJ1-6, with no clear D. Deletions cut 3 bases from V and 5 bases from J, with 11 bases between. Germline V gene sequence: CDR1 SNHLY, CDR2 FYNNEI. CDR3 length: 15 residues. The CDR3 DNA sequence: TGTGCCAGCAGTGAGGCCGAACGCCATAATTCACCCCTCCACTTT. Translation gives CASSEAERHNSPLHF.

The chain couples TRBV28 to TRBJ1-2; maybe TRBD1 (6 bases). Germline V gives CDR1 MDHEN, CDR2 SYDVKM. The CDR3 runs to 14 residues. The V end was cut by 6 bases, the J end by 5 bases, with 16 bases between. CDR3 loop: CASRIQGTGYGYTF. As DNA, the CDR3 is TGTGCCAGCAGAATACAGGGAACGGGGTATGGCTACACCTTC.

V usage is TRBV7-9 and J usage is TRBJ2-3; 10 positions match TRBD1. This CDR3 spans 13 amino acids. Germline V CDR1 and CDR2: SEHNR, FQNEAQ (reference sequence). The CDR3 is CILRQGAKDTQYF. Written as DNA, the CDR3 is TGTATATTAAGACAGGGGGCGAAAGATACGCAGTATTTT.

The V and J genes are TRBV28 and TRBJ2-4; D is perhaps TRBD1 (6 bases). Per the germline V gene, CDR1 is MDHEN and CDR2 is SYDVKM. The germline V and J ends were trimmed by 5 bases and 0 bases, with 11 bases remaining between them. There are 15 residues in the CDR3. The CDR3 loop reads CASSDQGLAKNIQYF. The CDR3 coding sequence is TGTGCCAGCAGTGATCAGGGGTTAGCCAAAAACATTCAGTACTTC.

As for this clone: This same CDR3 is encoded by further DNA sequences in the sample. The rearrangement uses TRBV7-2 and TRBJ2-5, with TRBD1 matching over 9 bases. J gave up 2 bases and V 5 bases, and 3 bases lay outside the gene matches. The CDR3 consists of 14 residues. The germline V gene encodes CDR1 SGHTA and CDR2 FQGNSA. CDR3 sequence (DNA): TGTGCCAGCAGCCTGGGACAGGGTCAAGAGACCCAGTACTTC. Amino acid sequence: CASSLGQGQETQYF.

The chain couples TRBV5-5 to TRBJ1-1; D gene unclear. Trimming stripped 2 bases from V and 1 base from J, with 6 bases between. Germline loops: CDR1 SGHKS, CDR2 YYEKEE (reference sequence). This CDR3 has 13 amino acids. The chain's CDR3 is CASSFAGNTEAFF. DNA of the CDR3: TGTGCCAGCAGCTTTGCGGGGAACACTGAAGCTTTCTTT. The complete variable domain, with remaining parts taken from reference TRBV5-5 and TRBJ1-1, reads DAGVTQSPTHLIKTRGQQVTLRCSPISGHKSVSWYQQVLGQGPQFIFQYYEKEERGRGNFPDRFSARQFPNYSSELNVNALLLGDSALYLCASSFAGNTEAFFGQGTRLTVV.

The gene calls are TRBV27 and TRBJ1-2; TRBD1 agrees at 7 bases. The CDR3 loop spans 16 amino acids. CDR1 and CDR2 (germline): MNHEY, SMNVEV (reference sequence). V was pared by 4 bases and J by 5 bases, with 13 bases of the junction left unmatched. The chain's CDR3 is CASSSTDPTGKYGYTF. The CDR3 nucleotides read TGTGCCAGCAGTTCAACCGACCCGACAGGGAAATATGGCTACACCTTC.

The gene calls are TRBV12-3 or TRBV12-4 and TRBJ1-1; 7 positions agree with TRBD1. V gave up 4 bases and J gave up 10 bases; unmatched junction bases: 3. CDR3 length equals 11 residues. Here the CDR3 reads CASSSRTGAFF. The CDR3 DNA reads as TGTGCCAGCAGTTCCCGGACAGGAGCTTTCTTT.

The V call is TRBV27, the J call TRBJ2-5; TRBD2 might be the D (6 bases). The CDR3 has 14 amino acids. Germline V lookup: CDR1 MNHEY, CDR2 SMNVEV (reference sequence). Trimming cost V 10 bases and J 4 bases, with 19 bases left between them. As DNA, the CDR3 is TGTGCCACCTCTAGGAGGGATCAAACAGAGACCCAGTACTTC. Amino acid sequence: CATSRRDQTETQYF.